The clone carrying this TCR beta chain was seen a single time. Its target is unknown. People with hyperthyroidism were aged 18 to 65 and newly diagnosed, under 2 months' duration. Other autoimmune disease, uncontrolled infection, pregnancy and lactation led to exclusion. This sample was taken from a study of Graves' ophthalmopathy and Graves' hyperthyroidism. Study in general: No progression to ophthalmopathy over 18 months defined stable hyperthyroidism.

The authors amplified TCR beta CDR3 regions from RNA transcripts. HTBI primers served in a first-round RT-PCR, which a second-round multiplex PCR followed. MiXCR was run by TCRdb on the multiplex PCR reads, yielding one entry per CDR3 protein. Counted here are around 1.1 million distinct CDR3 sequences, around a third occurring once; the ten biggest clones make up 11%. The V and J ends lost 3 bases and 6 bases respectively, with 11 bases between them. The length of the CDR3 is 13 residues. Germline CDR1 SNHLY, CDR2 FYNNEI. Findings and limits, study-wide: In predicting ophthalmopathy progression, the model reached about 71% sensitivity and 72.22% specificity.

The receptor was derived from an adult man with Graves' hyperthyroidism. Sequences were obtained from peripheral blood or thyroid tissue (not recorded which). V and J are TRBV2 and TRBJ1-1; D uncertain. In DNA form, the CDR3 reads TGTGCCAGCAGTGATAGCGGGAGGGCTGAAGCTTTCTTT. Translation: CASSDSGRAEAFF.